The 2 T cell receptor beta chains below were found in one sample sequenced in a study of blood T cells in healthy people across ages. Then a second PCR, running roughly 7 to 11 cycles, was carried out with a sample-barcoded 5' primer and a J-beta primer mix. From the 5' RACE reads, TCRdb called clonotypes with MiXCR, one entry per CDR3 protein. The sample consists of under 1,100,000 distinct CDR3 sequences, approximately 26% of them appearing once. These data were likewise used in another study, on T cells of mothers and their children.

The sequencing input was blood. The receptors derive from a girl aged 2 to 9 in good health.

As to this clonotype: Germline and junction disagree at one end, which may indicate a read error. The chain joins TRBV7-9 to TRBJ1-2, with 8 bases lining up with TRBD1. Germline V gene lookup returns CDR1 SEHNR and CDR2 FQNEAQ (reference sequence). This CDR3 region has 12 residues. In DNA form, the CDR3 reads TGTGCCGGCAGCTATGACAGGGGTGGCTACACCTTC. Protein product: CAGSYDRGGYTF.

The sample holds a few counts of this clonotype. The chain couples TRBV7-9 to TRBJ2-5, with D possibly TRBD2 on 6 matching bases. TRBJ2-7 explains the end of the DNA better; the J call may be wrong. The V gene's germline CDR1 is SEHNR and CDR2 FQNEAQ (reference sequence). The CDR3 totals 15 residues. CDR3 bases: TGTGCCAGCAGTCCCGCCGGACTGGGCGGGGACGAGCAGTACTTC. Its protein product is CASSPAGLGGDEQYF.